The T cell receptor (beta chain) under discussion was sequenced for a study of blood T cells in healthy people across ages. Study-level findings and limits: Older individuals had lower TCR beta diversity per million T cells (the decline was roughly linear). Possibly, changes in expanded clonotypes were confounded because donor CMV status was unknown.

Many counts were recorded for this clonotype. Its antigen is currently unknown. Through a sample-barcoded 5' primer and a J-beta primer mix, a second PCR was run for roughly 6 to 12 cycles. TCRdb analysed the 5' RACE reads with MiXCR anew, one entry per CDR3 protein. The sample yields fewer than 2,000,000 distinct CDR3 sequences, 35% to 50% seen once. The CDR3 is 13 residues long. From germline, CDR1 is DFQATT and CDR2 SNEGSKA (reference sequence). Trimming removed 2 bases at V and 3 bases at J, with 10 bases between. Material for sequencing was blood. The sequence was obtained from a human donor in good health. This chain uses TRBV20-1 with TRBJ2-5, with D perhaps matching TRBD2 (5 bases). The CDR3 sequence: CSARQLAEETQYF. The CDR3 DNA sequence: TGCAGTGCTAGACAGCTAGCCGAAGAGACCCAGTACTTC.